Shown below are 16 T cell receptor beta chains from a single sample sequenced in a study of cytomegalovirus exposure and HLA in healthy donors. It was with 60 Vbeta and 13 Jbeta primers that the PCR ran. Data came from immunoSEQ multiplex PCR; TCRdb stores just in-frame clones and leaves some out. Found here are a few hundred thousand clones, around 81% of them singletons; the top ten hold roughly 7.4%. Input material: PBMCs. The receptor set was obtained from a woman aged 55-70 years in good health and CMV-seropositive.

The V and J genes are TRBV6-1 and TRBJ1-5, with 11 bases identical to TRBD1. The CDR3 extends over 16 amino acids. The V gene's germline CDR1 is MNHNS and CDR2 SASEGT. V was clipped by 3 bases and J by 2 bases; unmatched bases: 3. CDR3 sequence reads: CASSDTGQGGNQPQHF. The CDR3 region has the DNA TGTGCCAGCAGTGACACGGGACAGGGGGGCAATCAGCCCCAGCATTTT.

This clone was observed once. The V and J genes are TRBV28 and TRBJ1-2; D unclear. The germline V gene has CDR1 MDHEN and CDR2 SYDVKM. V was cut by 5 bases and J by 5 bases, with 9 bases left in between. The CDR3 runs 12 residues. The CDR3 loop is CASSPSGYGYTF. The CDR3 nucleotides read TGTGCCAGCAGTCCCTCGGGGTATGGCTACACCTTC.

The chain links TRBV4-1 to TRBJ2-7; 10 bases map to TRBD1. CDR3 size: 14 residues. CDR1 and CDR2 (germline): MGHRA, YSYEKL. The junction had 4 bases not matched to a gene; V was cut back by 4 bases and J by 4 bases. The CDR3 sequence: CASSLGQGQYEQYF. DNA of the CDR3: TGCGCCAGCAGCCTGGGACAGGGGCAGTACGAGCAGTACTTC.

This clone was counted a few times. The chain links TRBV5-4 to TRBJ2-6, with a weak D call TRBD1 (7 bases). In germline, CDR1 is SGHNT, CDR2 YYREEE (reference sequence). The V end lost 4 bases, the J end lost 0 bases, and 14 bases lay between the germline ends. The CDR3 length is 17 residues. CDR3: CASSGRDRYSGANVLTF. In DNA form, the CDR3 reads TGTGCCAGCAGCGGGCGGGACAGATACTCTGGGGCCAACGTCCTGACTTTC.

The genes are TRBV6-5 and TRBJ1-3, with 10 bases identical to TRBD1. Unmatched junction bases numbered 5, after V lost 5 bases and J lost 7 bases. Germline values: CDR1 MNHEY, CDR2 SVGAGI. The CDR3 consists of 14 residues. The CDR3 DNA follows: TGTGCCAGCAGTCCGGGACAGGGGAGGAACACCATATATTTT. Protein sequence: CASSPGQGRNTIYF.

The gene calls are TRBV19 and TRBJ1-5, with D hard to call. The CDR3 consists of 15 residues. The germline V gene has CDR1 LNHDA and CDR2 SQIVND (reference sequence). V lost 7 bases, J lost 2 bases, and 15 bases lay in between. The CDR3 here is CASIWIGFGNQPQHF. The CDR3, as DNA: TGTGCCAGTATCTGGATCGGGTTCGGCAATCAGCCCCAGCATTTT.

The chain employs TRBV5-5 and TRBJ1-2, with 10 nucleotides matching TRBD1. The CDR3 is made up of 12 amino acids. The trim removed 7 bases at V and 3 bases at J, leaving 0 bases unmatched. Germline CDR1 reads SGHKS; CDR2 reads YYEKEE (reference sequence). This CDR3 reads CASGQGDYGYTF. Here the CDR3 DNA reads TGTGCCAGCGGACAGGGGGACTATGGCTACACCTTC.

This chain joins TRBV7-2 and TRBJ2-7; D remains unclear. The germline V gene has CDR1 SGHTA and CDR2 FQGNSA. V lost 1 base, J lost 0 bases, and 7 bases lay in between. The CDR3 extends over 14 amino acids. CDR3 loop: CASSLVYTSYEQYF. CDR3 nucleotides: TGTGCCAGCAGCTTAGTGTACACCTCCTACGAGCAGTACTTC.

V gene TRBV29-1 combines with J gene TRBJ2-1; D unclear. The V end lost 4 bases, the J end lost 8 bases, and 6 bases lay between the germline ends. Per germline, CDR1 SQVTM and CDR2 ANQGSEA. CDR3 length: 10 amino acids. The CDR3 protein is CSVVVHEQFF. The DNA of the CDR3 is TGCAGCGTTGTAGTCCATGAGCAGTTCTTC.

CDR3 residues: CASGKGLPQPQHF. CDR3 sequence (DNA): TGCGCCAGCGGCAAGGGGCTCCCGCAGCCCCAGCATTTT. The V call is TRBV10-2, the J call TRBJ1-5; D is possibly TRBD1 (5 bases). CDR1 and CDR2 (germline): WSHSY, SAAADI. V was cut by 8 bases and J by 7 bases, with 15 bases left in between. This CDR3 spans 13 amino acids.

The rearrangement uses TRBV7-9 and TRBJ2-7; 7 nucleotides line up with TRBD1. CDR3 length: 12 residues. J was trimmed by 1 base and V by 10 bases; bases with no gene match: 4. Germline loops: CDR1 SEHNR, CDR2 FQNEAQ (reference sequence). DNA of the CDR3: TGTGCCATCGGACAGGTGTCCTACGAGCAGTACTTC. Translated: CAIGQVSYEQYF.

This chain links TRBV4-1 with TRBJ2-7; 10 bases match TRBD2. The CDR3 covers 19 residues. Germline CDR1 reads MGHRA; CDR2 reads YSYEKL. V lost 4 bases, J lost 2 bases, and 17 bases stayed unmatched. The CDR3 is CASSPPTGVGTSDAYEQYF. The DNA of the CDR3 is TGCGCCAGCAGCCCACCAACAGGGGTGGGGACTAGCGACGCCTACGAGCAGTACTTC.

V and J are TRBV19 and TRBJ2-7; TRBD1 matches 7 bases. The germline V gene has CDR1 LNHDA and CDR2 SQIVND (reference sequence). There are 13 residues in the CDR3. V lost 3 bases, J lost 3 bases, and 2 bases stayed unmatched. CDR3 residues: CASSITGDYEQYF. The CDR3 nucleotides read TGTGCCAGTAGTATCACAGGGGACTACGAGCAGTACTTC.

The rearrangement joins TRBV5-1 to TRBJ1-2, with D uncertain. CDR1 SGHRS and CDR2 YFSETQ come from the germline V gene. Trimming shortened V by 3 bases and J by 8 bases, and 17 bases separated the two germline ends. This CDR3 comprises 14 residues. The CDR3 bases are TGCGCCAGCAGCTCGGGGTCGGAAGAAGGGGGCTACACCTTC. This codes for CASSSGSEEGGYTF.

This clone was detected once. The chain carries TRBV15 and TRBJ2-5; D might be TRBD2 (5 bases). The CDR3 extends over 13 amino acids. Trimming stripped 1 base from V and 5 bases from J, with 8 bases between. From germline, CDR1 is LNHNV and CDR2 YYDKDF (reference sequence). This CDR3 is CATSRGPGETQYF. CDR3 nucleotides: TGTGCCACCAGCAGAGGACCGGGGGAGACCCAGTACTTC.

This clone occurred a few times. The V and J genes are TRBV9 and TRBJ1-2; D perhaps matches TRBD1 (5 bases). With 4 bases removed from V and 4 bases from J, the gap between germline ends came to 20 bases. Germline values: CDR1 SGDLS, CDR2 YYNGEE. There are 16 residues in the CDR3. Here the CDR3 DNA reads TGTGCCAGCAGCCCAAGTTACCAGGGTATGAGCTATGGCTACACCTTC. Translating gives CASSPSYQGMSYGYTF.